In its sample, the clone carrying this TCR beta chain was seen a few times. Its antigen is currently unknown. This sample was taken from a study of T cell responses to AZD1222 COVID-19 vaccine. Whole-study results and caveats: Baseline serology detected seropositivity in only a handful of AZD1222 recipients.

The ends were cut back, 0 bases at V and 4 bases at J, with 16 bases in the middle. CDR1 and CDR2 from the germline V gene are LGHNA and YNFKEQ. CDR3 length equals 16 residues. Using immunoSEQ multiplex PCR, the repertoire was profiled, and TCRdb retains in-frame clones only, with some absent. This table holds fewer than 150,000 clones, more than 85% found once. Sequenced here: peripheral blood, sampled on day 0 of AZD1222 vaccination. This chain links TRBV4-2 with TRBJ2-7; possible D gene TRBD1, 5 bases. The TCR sequence derives from an adult in good health. The CDR3: CASSQEPGQGNYEQYF. The CDR3 DNA follows: TGTGCCAGCAGCCAAGAGCCGGGCCAGGGAAATTACGAGCAGTACTTC.